A single sample gave rise to the 3 T cell receptor beta chains below, sequenced in a study of T cell responses to AZD1222 COVID-19 vaccine. Sequenced by immunoSEQ multiplex PCR; TCRdb stores in-frame clones only, minus some. The profile shows some 84,000 clones, 80% to 90% of them singletons. Specimen: peripheral blood, collected on day 0 of AZD1222 vaccination. The receptors originated from an adult in good health.

This chain connects TRBV5-1 to TRBJ2-5; the D is unclear. V shed 2 bases and J shed 5 bases, with 7 bases lying between them. This CDR3 has 12 residues. Germline V gene lookup returns CDR1 SGHRS and CDR2 YFSETQ. The CDR3 sequence is CASSLPGETQYF. In DNA, the CDR3 is TGCGCCAGCAGCTTACCCGGTGAGACCCAGTACTTC.

V gene TRBV19 combines with J gene TRBJ2-1; D may be TRBD1 (6 bases). The germline CDR1 and CDR2 sequences are LNHDA and SQIVND (reference sequence). V lost 9 bases and J lost 2, with 14 bases in between. The length of the CDR3 is 14 residues. The CDR3 DNA sequence: TGTGCCAGCAACAGGGCCTCCACCTACAATGAGCAGTTCTTC. Translation gives CASNRASTYNEQFF.

This clone was counted once. The chain carries TRBV21-1 and TRBJ2-1; the table's D call, TRBD2, has no DNA check behind it. TRBV21-1 is a recognized pseudogene. The CDR3 totals 16 residues. In nucleotides, the CDR3 is TGTGCCAGCAGCTCCCGGACTAGCGGGCTGTACAATGAGCAGTTCTTC. This translates into CASSSRTSGLYNEQFF.